This T cell receptor (beta chain) was sequenced in a study of T cell changes during pregnancy in multiple sclerosis (dated by TCRdb to between 2018 and 2021). For the study in its entirety: In women with multiple sclerosis, the researchers looked at how the T cell repertoire shifted as pregnancy progressed.

The library was obtained by the immunoSEQ multiplex PCR assay. Sourced from immuneACCESS, this table was stored by TCRdb with only in-frame sequences that have V and J called. A share of the clones is absent; for the studies checked, an unresolved V gene accounts for under half, and the remainder has no known explanation. For this sample the table gives 35,000 to 40,000 clones, of which 90% were detected only once. Jointly, the top ten make up 0.57% of the sample. CDR1 and CDR2, per the germline V gene, are MDHEN and SYDVKM. The CDR3 measures 17 amino acids from cysteine to phenylalanine. Only the CDR3 part of the read is kept: 51 bases, read in frame from the first base. Compared with germline, V lacks 1 base and J lacks 5 bases; bases without a gene match: 7. In regard to this clone: This receptor's antigen is unknown. The sample holds no much larger clone one base away, and base qualities are not on file.

The chain is assembled from TRBV28 and TRBJ2-3; the junction holds 12 bases that match TRBD2. Source: CD4+ T cells from peripheral blood mononuclear cells, taken in the second trimester of pregnancy. This sequence originates from a female donor with multiple sclerosis, enrolled in a pregnancy study. The DNA reads TGTGCCAGCAGTTTATCCCTAGCGGGAGGGCCGGGAGATACGCAGTATTTT. It is translated as CASSLSLAGGPGDTQYF.